This T cell receptor (beta chain) was sequenced during a study of blood T cell repertoires in COVID-19. Germline V CDR1 and CDR2: SGHRS, YFSETQ. V shed 4 bases, J shed 5 bases, and the junction held 12 bases outside the gene matches. This CDR3 has 16 amino acids. Sequencing was performed with immunoSEQ multiplex PCR; in TCRdb, only in-frame clones are kept and a portion is missing. The data contain some 490,000 clones, approximately 85% of them singletons. The sequence was obtained from a human donor in a cohort sampled during active COVID-19. The sample taken for sequencing was peripheral blood. The gene calls are TRBV5-1 and TRBJ2-5; TRBD1 agrees at 9 bases. CDR3 nucleotides: TGCGCCAGCAGCCACCCTACAGGGGGCTATCAGGAGACCCAGTACTTC. Translation gives CASSHPTGGYQETQYF.